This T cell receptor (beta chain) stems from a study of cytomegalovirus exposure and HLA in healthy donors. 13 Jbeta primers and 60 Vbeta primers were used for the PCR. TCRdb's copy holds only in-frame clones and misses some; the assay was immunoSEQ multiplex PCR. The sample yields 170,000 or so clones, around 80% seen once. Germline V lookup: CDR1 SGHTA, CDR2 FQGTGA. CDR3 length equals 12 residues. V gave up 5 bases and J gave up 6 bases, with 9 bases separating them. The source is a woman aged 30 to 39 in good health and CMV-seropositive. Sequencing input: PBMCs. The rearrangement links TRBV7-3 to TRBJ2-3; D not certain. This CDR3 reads CASSLQPDTQYF. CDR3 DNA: TGTGCCAGCAGCCTACAGCCTGATACGCAGTATTTT.